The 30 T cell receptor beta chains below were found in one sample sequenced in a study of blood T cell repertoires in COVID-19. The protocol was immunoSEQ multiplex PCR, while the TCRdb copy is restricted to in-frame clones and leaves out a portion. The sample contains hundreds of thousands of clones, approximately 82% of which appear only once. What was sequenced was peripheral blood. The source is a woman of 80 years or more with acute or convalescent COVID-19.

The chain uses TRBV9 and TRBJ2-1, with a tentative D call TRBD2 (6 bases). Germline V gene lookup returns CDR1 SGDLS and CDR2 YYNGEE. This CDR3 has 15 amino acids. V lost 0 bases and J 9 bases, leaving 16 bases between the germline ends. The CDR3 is CASSVASGRTAEQFF. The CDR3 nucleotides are TGTGCCAGCAGCGTAGCTTCCGGGAGAACGGCTGAGCAGTTCTTC.

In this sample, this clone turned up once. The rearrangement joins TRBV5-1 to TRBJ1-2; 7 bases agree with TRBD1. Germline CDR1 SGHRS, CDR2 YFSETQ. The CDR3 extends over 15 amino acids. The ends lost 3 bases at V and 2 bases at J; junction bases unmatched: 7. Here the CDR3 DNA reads TGCGCCAGCAGCTCAACCGGGACAGAAAACTATGGCTACACCTTC. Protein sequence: CASSSTGTENYGYTF.

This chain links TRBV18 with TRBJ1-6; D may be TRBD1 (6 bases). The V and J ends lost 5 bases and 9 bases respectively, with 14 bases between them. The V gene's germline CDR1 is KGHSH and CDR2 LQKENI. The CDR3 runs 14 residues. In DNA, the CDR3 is TGTGCCAGCTCAAAGGAGGACAGTAGTTCACCCCTCCACTTT. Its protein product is CASSKEDSSSPLHF.

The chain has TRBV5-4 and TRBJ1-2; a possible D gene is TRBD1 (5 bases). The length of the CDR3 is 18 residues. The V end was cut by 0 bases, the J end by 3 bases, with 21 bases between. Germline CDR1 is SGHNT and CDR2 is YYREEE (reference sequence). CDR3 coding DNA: TGTGCCAGCAGCTTGGAGCGGACACAGTGGGGACTATACTATGGCTACACCTTC. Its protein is CASSLERTQWGLYYGYTF.

The CDR3 protein is CASSLVGTGGNYGYTF. CDR3 coding DNA: TGTGCCAGCAGCTTAGTAGGGACAGGGGGCAACTATGGCTACACCTTC. The genes are TRBV7-6 and TRBJ1-2, with TRBD1 matching over 12 bases. Germline lookup yields CDR1 SGHVS and CDR2 FNYEAQ. V was pared by 1 base and J by 2 bases, with 2 bases of the junction left unmatched. CDR3 length: 16 amino acids.

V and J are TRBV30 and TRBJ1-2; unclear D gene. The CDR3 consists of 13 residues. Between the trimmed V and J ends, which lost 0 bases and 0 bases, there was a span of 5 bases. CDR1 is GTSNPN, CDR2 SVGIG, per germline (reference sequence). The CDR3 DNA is TGTGCCTGGAGTGTACTTGCTAACTATGGCTACACCTTC. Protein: CAWSVLANYGYTF. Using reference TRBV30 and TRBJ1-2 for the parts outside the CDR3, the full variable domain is SQTIHQWPATLVQPVGSPLSLECTVEGTSNPNLYWYRQAAGRGLQLLFYSVGIGQISSEVPQNLSASRPQDRQFILSSKKLLLSDSGFYLCAWSVLANYGYTFGSGTRLTVV.

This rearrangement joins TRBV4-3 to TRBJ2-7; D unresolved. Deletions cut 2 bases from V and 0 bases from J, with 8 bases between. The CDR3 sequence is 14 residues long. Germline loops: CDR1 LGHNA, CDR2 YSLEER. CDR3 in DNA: TGCGCCAGCAGCCAATCGGCGGACTCCTACGAGCAGTACTTC. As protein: CASSQSADSYEQYF.

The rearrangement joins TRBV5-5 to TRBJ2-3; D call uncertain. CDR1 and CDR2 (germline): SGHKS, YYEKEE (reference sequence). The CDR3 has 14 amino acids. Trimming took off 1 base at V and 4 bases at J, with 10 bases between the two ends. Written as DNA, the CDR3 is TGTGCCAGCAGCTTGATTGCAGTTTCAGATACGCAGTATTTT. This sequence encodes CASSLIAVSDTQYF.

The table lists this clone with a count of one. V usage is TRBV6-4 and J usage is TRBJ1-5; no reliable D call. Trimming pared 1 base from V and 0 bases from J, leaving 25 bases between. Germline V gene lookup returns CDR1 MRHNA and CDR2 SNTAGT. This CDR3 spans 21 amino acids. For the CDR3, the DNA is TGTGCCAGCAGTGACTTGGGCTTTTACTTCCAGCTCCCTCATAGCAATCAGCCCCAGCATTTT. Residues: CASSDLGFYFQLPHSNQPQHF.

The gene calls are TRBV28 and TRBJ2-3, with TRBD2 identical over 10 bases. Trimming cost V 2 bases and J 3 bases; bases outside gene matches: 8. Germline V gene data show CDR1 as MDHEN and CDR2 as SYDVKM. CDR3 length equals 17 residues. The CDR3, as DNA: TGTGCCAGCAGTTTAAGGGTGGCTAGCGGGAGTACAGATACGCAGTATTTT. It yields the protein CASSLRVASGSTDTQYF.

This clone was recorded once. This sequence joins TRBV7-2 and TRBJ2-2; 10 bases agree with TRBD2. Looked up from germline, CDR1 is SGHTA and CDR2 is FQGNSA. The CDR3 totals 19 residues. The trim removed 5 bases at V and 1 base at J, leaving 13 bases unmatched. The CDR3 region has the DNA TGTGCCAGCAGCCCTCCCGGGTATCTAGCGGGGGAGAACACCGGGGAGCTGTTTTTT. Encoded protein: CASSPPGYLAGENTGELFF.

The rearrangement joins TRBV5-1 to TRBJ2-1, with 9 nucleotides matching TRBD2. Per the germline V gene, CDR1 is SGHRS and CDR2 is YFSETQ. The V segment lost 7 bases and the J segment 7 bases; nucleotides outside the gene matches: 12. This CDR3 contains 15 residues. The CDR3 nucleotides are TGCGCCAGCCTTCCGATAGCGGGGGTTGAAAATGAGCAGTTCTTC. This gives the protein CASLPIAGVENEQFF.

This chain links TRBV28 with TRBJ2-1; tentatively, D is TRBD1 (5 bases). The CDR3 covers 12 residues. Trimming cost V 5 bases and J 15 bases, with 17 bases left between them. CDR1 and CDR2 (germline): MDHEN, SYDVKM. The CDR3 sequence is CASSARAPKVFF. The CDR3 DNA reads TGTGCCAGCAGTGCCAGGGCCCCCAAGGTGTTCTTC.

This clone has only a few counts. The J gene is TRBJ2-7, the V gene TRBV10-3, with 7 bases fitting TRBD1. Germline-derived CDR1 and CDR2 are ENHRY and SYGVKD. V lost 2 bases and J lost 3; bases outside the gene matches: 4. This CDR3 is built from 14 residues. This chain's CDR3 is CAISERTGRYEQYF. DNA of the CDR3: TGTGCCATCAGTGAGCGGACAGGTCGCTACGAGCAGTACTTC.

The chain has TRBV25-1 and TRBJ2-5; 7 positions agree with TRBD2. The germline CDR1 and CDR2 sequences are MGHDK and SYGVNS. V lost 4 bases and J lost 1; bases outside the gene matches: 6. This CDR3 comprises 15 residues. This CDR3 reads CASSGGGKSQETQYF. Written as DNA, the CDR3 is TGTGCCAGCAGTGGGGGAGGGAAGAGCCAAGAGACCCAGTACTTC.

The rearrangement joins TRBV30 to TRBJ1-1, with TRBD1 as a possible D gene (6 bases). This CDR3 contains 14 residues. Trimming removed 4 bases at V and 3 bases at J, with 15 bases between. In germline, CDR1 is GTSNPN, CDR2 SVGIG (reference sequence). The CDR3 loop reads CAWISGTTYTEAFF. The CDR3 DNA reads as TGTGCCTGGATTTCCGGGACAACATACACTGAAGCTTTCTTT.

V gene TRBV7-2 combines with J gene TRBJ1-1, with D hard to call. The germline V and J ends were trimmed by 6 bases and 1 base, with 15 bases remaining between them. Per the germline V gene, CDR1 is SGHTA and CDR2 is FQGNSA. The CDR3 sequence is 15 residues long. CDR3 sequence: CASRPIGGGNTEAFF. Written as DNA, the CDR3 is TGTGCCAGCAGACCCATTGGTGGAGGGAACACTGAAGCTTTCTTT.

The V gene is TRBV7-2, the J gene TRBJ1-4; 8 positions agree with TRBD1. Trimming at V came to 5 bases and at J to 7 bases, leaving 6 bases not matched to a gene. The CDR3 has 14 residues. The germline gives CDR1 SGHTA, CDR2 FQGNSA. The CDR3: CASSRQGWGEKLFF. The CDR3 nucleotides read TGTGCCAGCAGCAGACAGGGGTGGGGTGAAAAACTGTTTTTT.

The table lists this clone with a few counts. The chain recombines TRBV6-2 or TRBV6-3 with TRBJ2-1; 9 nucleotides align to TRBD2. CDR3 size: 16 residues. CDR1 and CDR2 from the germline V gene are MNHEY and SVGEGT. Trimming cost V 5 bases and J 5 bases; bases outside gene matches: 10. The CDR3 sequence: CASSPYSGSGNNEQFF. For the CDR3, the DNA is TGTGCCAGCAGTCCCTATAGCGGGAGCGGGAACAATGAGCAGTTCTTC.

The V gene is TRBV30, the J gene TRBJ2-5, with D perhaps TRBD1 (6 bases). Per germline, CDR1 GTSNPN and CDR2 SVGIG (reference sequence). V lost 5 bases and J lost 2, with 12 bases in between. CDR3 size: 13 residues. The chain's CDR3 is CAWVGADQETQYF. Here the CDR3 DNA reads TGTGCCTGGGTGGGGGCGGATCAAGAGACCCAGTACTTC.

CDR3 sequence (DNA): TGCGCCAGCAGTAGACTAGCGGGGGGGCCCGTAGCCAATGAGCAGTTCTTC. As protein: CASSRLAGGPVANEQFF. The chain employs TRBV5-1 and TRBJ2-1; 14 positions agree with TRBD2. The CDR3 sequence is 17 residues long. The V gene end was trimmed by 5 bases and the J gene end by 6 bases; junction bases not matched to a gene: 10. Germline V gene sequence: CDR1 SGHRS, CDR2 YFSETQ.

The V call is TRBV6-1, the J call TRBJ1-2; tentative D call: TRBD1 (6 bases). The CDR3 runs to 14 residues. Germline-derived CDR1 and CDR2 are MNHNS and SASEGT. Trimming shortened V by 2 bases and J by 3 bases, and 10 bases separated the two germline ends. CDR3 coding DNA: TGTGCCAGCAGTGAAAAGGGACAACACTATGGCTACACCTTC. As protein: CASSEKGQHYGYTF.

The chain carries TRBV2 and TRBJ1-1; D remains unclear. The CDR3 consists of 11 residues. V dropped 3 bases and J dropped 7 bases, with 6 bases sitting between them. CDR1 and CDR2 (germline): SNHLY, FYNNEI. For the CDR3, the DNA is TGTGCCAGCAGTGAGGCAGTTGAAGCTTTCTTT. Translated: CASSEAVEAFF.

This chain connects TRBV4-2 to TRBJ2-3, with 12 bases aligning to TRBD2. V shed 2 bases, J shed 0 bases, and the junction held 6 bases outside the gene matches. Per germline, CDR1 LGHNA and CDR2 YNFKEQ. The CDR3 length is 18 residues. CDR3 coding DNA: TGTGCCAGCAGCCAACGGCCTAGCGGGGGGGGTAGCACAGATACGCAGTATTTT. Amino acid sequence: CASSQRPSGGGSTDTQYF.

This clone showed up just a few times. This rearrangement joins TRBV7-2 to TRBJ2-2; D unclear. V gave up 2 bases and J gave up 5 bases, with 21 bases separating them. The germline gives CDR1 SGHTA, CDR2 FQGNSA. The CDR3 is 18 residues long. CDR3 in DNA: TGTGCCAGCAGCTTACGTCCACATCCCACCAGCGCAACCGGGGAGCTGTTTTTT. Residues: CASSLRPHPTSATGELFF.

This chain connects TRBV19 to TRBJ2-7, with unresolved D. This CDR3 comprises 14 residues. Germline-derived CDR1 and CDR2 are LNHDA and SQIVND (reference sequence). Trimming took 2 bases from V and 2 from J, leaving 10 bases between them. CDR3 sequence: CASSITQSAYEQYF. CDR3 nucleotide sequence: TGTGCCAGTAGTATAACACAGTCCGCCTACGAGCAGTACTTC.

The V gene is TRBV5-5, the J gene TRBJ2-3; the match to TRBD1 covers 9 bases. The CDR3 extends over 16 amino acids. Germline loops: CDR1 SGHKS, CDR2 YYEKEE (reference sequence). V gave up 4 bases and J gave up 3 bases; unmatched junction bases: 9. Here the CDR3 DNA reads TGTGCCAGCAGCGGAAAAACAGGGGGCCAGACAGATACGCAGTATTTT. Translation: CASSGKTGGQTDTQYF.

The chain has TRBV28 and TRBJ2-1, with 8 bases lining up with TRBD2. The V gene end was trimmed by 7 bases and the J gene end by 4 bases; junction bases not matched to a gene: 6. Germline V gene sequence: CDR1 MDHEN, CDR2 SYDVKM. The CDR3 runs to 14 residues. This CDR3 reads CASIPGLVYNEQFF. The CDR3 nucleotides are TGTGCCAGCATCCCGGGACTAGTTTACAATGAGCAGTTCTTC.

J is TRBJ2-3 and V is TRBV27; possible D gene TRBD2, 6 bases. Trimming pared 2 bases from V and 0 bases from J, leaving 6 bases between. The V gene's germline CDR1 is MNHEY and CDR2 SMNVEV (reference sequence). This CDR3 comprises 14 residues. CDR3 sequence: CASSLAGSTDTQYF. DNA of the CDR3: TGTGCCAGCAGTTTAGCGGGAAGCACAGATACGCAGTATTTT.

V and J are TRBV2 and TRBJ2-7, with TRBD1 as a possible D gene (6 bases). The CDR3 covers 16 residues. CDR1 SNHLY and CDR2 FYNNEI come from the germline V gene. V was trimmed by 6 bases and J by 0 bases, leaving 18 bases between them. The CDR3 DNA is TGTGCCAGCAGAACCGACCGCCCAGGGGTCTCCTACGAGCAGTACTTC. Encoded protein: CASRTDRPGVSYEQYF.